Listed here are 23 T cell receptor beta chains from one sample, sequenced in a study of cytomegalovirus exposure and HLA in healthy donors. With 60 Vbeta and 13 Jbeta primers, the PCR was carried out. Using immunoSEQ multiplex PCR, the repertoire was profiled, and TCRdb retains in-frame clones only, with some absent. The profile shows around 190,000 clones, roughly 87% of them singletons. The sample comprised PBMCs. The receptors derive from a woman aged 50 to 60 in good health and CMV-seronegative.

The chain employs TRBV7-9 and TRBJ2-2; tentative D call: TRBD2 (5 bases). Germline V gene lookup returns CDR1 SEHNR and CDR2 FQNEAQ (reference sequence). The CDR3 consists of 16 residues. Between the trimmed V and J ends, which lost 1 base and 1 base, there was a span of 10 bases. The CDR3 region has the DNA TGTGCCAGCAGCTTAGGGATCGGGGAGAACACCGGGGAGCTGTTTTTT. Residues: CASSLGIGENTGELFF.

The gene calls are TRBV19 and TRBJ2-3, with 8 bases matching TRBD1. V lost 7 bases to trimming and J lost 1 base; unmatched junction nucleotides: 4. The CDR3 totals 14 residues. Germline V CDR1 and CDR2: LNHDA, SQIVND (reference sequence). The CDR3 region is CASTRQGRTDTQYF. The CDR3 DNA reads TGTGCCAGTACCAGACAGGGGCGCACAGATACGCAGTATTTT. The full variable domain, in which reference TRBV19 and TRBJ2-3 provide the parts outside the CDR3, is DGGITQSPKYLFRKEGQNVTLSCEQNLNHDAMYWYRQDPGQGLRLIYYSQIVNDFQKGDIAEGYSVSREKKESFPLTVTSAQKNPTAFYLCASTRQGRTDTQYFGPGTRLTVL.

This clone was observed a handful of times. CDR3 DNA: TGTGCCAGCAGAAACTACAGGGGGCGGAGGGACATTCAGTACTTC. It codes for CASRNYRGRRDIQYF. The chain joins TRBV21-1 to TRBJ2-4; the D call of TRBD1 is as the table states it, not checked on the DNA. TRBV21-1 corresponds to a pseudogene. This CDR3 is 15 amino acids long.

The chain links TRBV5-4 to TRBJ2-1, with 11 bases lining up with TRBD2. The CDR3 is 16 residues long. The germline gives CDR1 SGHNT, CDR2 YYREEE (reference sequence). V lost 2 bases to trimming and J lost 2 bases; unmatched junction nucleotides: 3. The CDR3 nucleotides read TGTGCCAGCAGCTTTAGCGGGGGGGGGCCCTACAATGAGCAGTTCTTC. Protein product: CASSFSGGGPYNEQFF.

The chain joins TRBV4-2 to TRBJ1-2, with no clear D. Trimming pared 2 bases from V and 3 bases from J, leaving 13 bases between. Germline-derived CDR1 and CDR2 are LGHNA and YNFKEQ. The length of the CDR3 is 15 residues. Here the CDR3 DNA reads TGTGCCAGCAGCCAACCCTTTGACTACGACTATGGCTACACCTTC. Protein sequence: CASSQPFDYDYGYTF.

This clone was seen only once. The chain has TRBV27 and TRBJ1-2; TRBD1 matches 8 bases. The V gene's germline CDR1 is MNHEY and CDR2 SMNVEV (reference sequence). This CDR3 contains 13 residues. The junction had 2 bases not matched to a gene; V was cut back by 3 bases and J by 5 bases. Written as DNA, the CDR3 is TGTGCCAGCAGTTTCACAGGGGGGTATGGCTACACCTTC. This gives the protein CASSFTGGYGYTF.

This sequence joins TRBV27 and TRBJ1-1, with 9 bases that match TRBD1. V lost 6 bases, J lost 2 bases, and 10 bases stayed unmatched. The CDR3 covers 16 residues. Per germline, CDR1 MNHEY and CDR2 SMNVEV (reference sequence). CDR3 sequence reads: CASRITGGNLNTEAFF. The CDR3 DNA sequence: TGTGCCAGCAGAATAACAGGGGGCAATTTAAACACTGAAGCTTTCTTT.

This clone was detected only a few times. CDR3: CASSQSLAGGLENTQYF. CDR3 bases: TGCGCCAGCAGCCAATCACTAGCGGGGGGACTCGAAAATACGCAGTATTTT. The chain links TRBV4-3 to TRBJ2-3; TRBD2 matches 12 bases. The V segment lost 2 bases and the J segment 7 bases; nucleotides outside the gene matches: 10. In germline, CDR1 is LGHNA, CDR2 YSLEER. The CDR3 has 17 amino acids.

The genes are TRBV7-8 and TRBJ2-5; TRBD2 agrees at 9 bases. Germline lookup yields CDR1 SGHVS and CDR2 FQNEAQ. There are 15 residues in the CDR3. J lost 3 bases, V lost 5 bases, and 7 bases had no gene match. This CDR3 reads CASSKWRLAEETQYF. The CDR3 DNA reads as TGTGCCAGCAGCAAGTGGCGACTAGCGGAAGAGACCCAGTACTTC.

The genes are TRBV5-1 and TRBJ2-3, with 12 bases matching TRBD2. The V segment lost 7 bases and the J segment 4 bases; nucleotides outside the gene matches: 10. The CDR3 is 16 residues long. Per the germline V gene, CDR1 is SGHRS and CDR2 is YFSETQ. The CDR3 nucleotides are TGCGCCAGCGATCCGCTAGCGGGAGGGCCTTCAGATACGCAGTATTTT. Translated: CASDPLAGGPSDTQYF.

This clone was seen once. The DNA for the CDR3 is TGTGCCAGCAGCTCCACCGACAGGAACACCGGGGAGCTGTTTTTT. The encoded protein is CASSSTDRNTGELFF. The rearrangement uses TRBV5-6 and TRBJ2-2; D possibly corresponds to TRBD1 (5 bases). The V end was cut by 3 bases, the J end by 1 base, with 10 bases between. Germline assignment: CDR1 SGHDT and CDR2 YYEEEE. This CDR3 has 15 amino acids.

This chain joins TRBV5-1 and TRBJ2-3, with TRBD2 matching over 7 bases. CDR1 and CDR2 (germline): SGHRS, YFSETQ. Trimming at V came to 0 bases and at J to 4 bases, leaving 8 bases not matched to a gene. This CDR3 is built from 16 residues. Here the CDR3 DNA reads TGCGCCAGCAGCTTGGTTGGGGCGGGAGCGGCAGATACGCAGTATTTT. Translation: CASSLVGAGAADTQYF.

V gene TRBV7-9 combines with J gene TRBJ2-2; 10 positions match TRBD1. V was pared by 6 bases and J by 5 bases, with 3 bases of the junction left unmatched. The CDR3 spans 14 residues. Germline V gives CDR1 SEHNR, CDR2 FQNEAQ (reference sequence). Here the CDR3 DNA reads TGTGCCAGCAGTGGACAGGGGGGGACCGGGGAGCTGTTTTTT. This gives the protein CASSGQGGTGELFF.

J is TRBJ2-7 and V is TRBV18; D is perhaps TRBD1 (6 bases). The CDR3 has 16 residues. Trimming stripped 5 bases from V and 0 bases from J, with 17 bases between. Germline V CDR1 and CDR2: KGHSH, LQKENI. The CDR3, as DNA: TGTGCCAGCTCAGCGGACAGCCCCATAAGCTCCTACGAGCAGTACTTC. The encoded protein is CASSADSPISSYEQYF. The full variable domain, in which reference TRBV18 and TRBJ2-7 provide the parts outside the CDR3, is NAGVMQNPRHLVRRRGQEARLRCSPMKGHSHVYWYRQLPEEGLKFMVYLQKENIIDESGMPKERFSAEFPKEGPSILRIQQVVRGDSAAYFCASSADSPISSYEQYFGPGTRLTVT.

V and J are TRBV5-4 and TRBJ2-5, with 7 bases aligning to TRBD1. Germline V gene lookup returns CDR1 SGHNT and CDR2 YYREEE (reference sequence). The CDR3 consists of 13 residues. Trimming at V came to 3 bases and at J to 7 bases, leaving 6 bases not matched to a gene. The DNA for the CDR3 is TGTGCCAGCAGCTATACAGGGGCGGCGACCCAGTACTTC. Encoded protein: CASSYTGAATQYF.

V is TRBV7-8 and J is TRBJ2-4; no definite D call. Germline CDR1 SGHVS, CDR2 FQNEAQ. The CDR3 is 12 residues long. Trimming took off 4 bases at V and 6 bases at J, with 7 bases between the two ends. For the CDR3, the DNA is TGTGCCAGCAGCTCGACAATAAACATTCAGTACTTC. Translated, it gives CASSSTINIQYF.

The V and J genes are TRBV27 and TRBJ2-1; weak D call: TRBD1 (5 bases). The CDR3 totals 15 residues. Germline values: CDR1 MNHEY, CDR2 SMNVEV (reference sequence). V was pared by 2 bases and J by 2 bases, with 10 bases between. The CDR3 spells CASSLEQGPYNEQFF. For the CDR3, the DNA is TGTGCCAGCAGTTTAGAGCAGGGTCCCTACAATGAGCAGTTCTTC.

This sequence joins TRBV7-8 and TRBJ1-5; 7 bases line up with TRBD1. The CDR3 is made up of 16 amino acids. Looked up from germline, CDR1 is SGHVS and CDR2 is FQNEAQ. The trim removed 0 bases at V and 4 bases at J, leaving 6 bases unmatched. The CDR3 spells CASSLAQGTPNQPQHF. CDR3 bases: TGTGCCAGCAGCTTAGCACAGGGGACGCCAAATCAGCCCCAGCATTTT.

This sequence joins TRBV9 and TRBJ2-3, with unresolved D. Looked up from germline, CDR1 is SGDLS and CDR2 is YYNGEE. V gave up 0 bases and J gave up 4 bases, with 9 bases separating them. The CDR3 covers 14 residues. CDR3 DNA: TGTGCCAGCAGCGTAGCTTTGGCGGCAGATACGCAGTATTTT. The encoded protein is CASSVALAADTQYF.

The genes are TRBV7-9 and TRBJ1-1, with 9 positions matching TRBD1. From germline, CDR1 is SEHNR and CDR2 FQNEAQ (reference sequence). The CDR3 totals 14 residues. V was clipped by 6 bases and J by 5 bases; unmatched bases: 7. The CDR3 region is CASRPTGGGTEAFF. The DNA for the CDR3 is TGTGCCAGCAGACCCACAGGGGGCGGGACTGAAGCTTTCTTT.

The J gene is TRBJ2-7, the V gene TRBV20-1; no clear D. Germline CDR1 DFQATT, CDR2 SNEGSKA (reference sequence). The CDR3 has 11 residues. V dropped 5 bases and J dropped 0 bases, with 5 bases sitting between them. The CDR3 DNA reads TGCAGTGCTCCTTTCTCCTACGAGCAGTACTTC. Translating it yields CSAPFSYEQYF.

V gene TRBV5-1 combines with J gene TRBJ2-7; 11 bases line up with TRBD2. V lost 0 bases to trimming and J lost 0 bases; unmatched junction nucleotides: 5. Germline CDR1 is SGHRS and CDR2 is YFSETQ. The CDR3 length is 17 residues. CDR3 nucleotide sequence: TGCGCCAGCAGCTTGGCTTTAGCGGGAGGGATCTCCTACGAGCAGTACTTC. This translates into CASSLALAGGISYEQYF.

As concerns this clone: Mismatch with germline at one junction end may stem from a read error. At the DNA level, this CDR3 is encoded by other sequences in the same sample as well. The rearrangement links TRBV28 to TRBJ1-1, with 8 bases aligning to TRBD1. Looked up from germline, CDR1 is MDHEN and CDR2 is SYDVKM. The CDR3 runs to 14 residues. CDR3 region: CASSLDRGGTEAFF. CDR3 sequence (DNA): TGTGCTAGCAGTTTAGACAGGGGAGGGACTGAAGCTTTCTTT.